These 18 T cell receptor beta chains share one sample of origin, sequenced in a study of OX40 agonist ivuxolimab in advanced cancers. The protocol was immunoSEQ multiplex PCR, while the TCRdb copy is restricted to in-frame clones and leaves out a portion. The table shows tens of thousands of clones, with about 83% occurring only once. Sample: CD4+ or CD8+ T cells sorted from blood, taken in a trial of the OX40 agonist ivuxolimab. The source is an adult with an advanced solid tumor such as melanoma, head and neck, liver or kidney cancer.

The CDR3 loop reads CASSHSRDRGDSTDTQYF. The CDR3 nucleotides read TGCGCCAGCAGCCACTCCCGGGACAGGGGCGACAGCACAGATACGCAGTATTTT. The chain carries TRBV4-1 and TRBJ2-3; 10 nucleotides line up with TRBD1. In germline, CDR1 is MGHRA, CDR2 YSYEKL. Trimming took 3 bases from V and 0 from J; bases not matched to a gene: 9. The CDR3 covers 18 residues.

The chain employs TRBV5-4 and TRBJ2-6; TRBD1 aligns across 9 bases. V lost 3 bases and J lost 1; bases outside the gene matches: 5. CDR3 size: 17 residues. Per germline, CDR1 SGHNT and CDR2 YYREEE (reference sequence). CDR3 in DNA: TGTGCCAGCAGCTGGGGGACAGGGAAATCTGGGGCCAACGTCCTGACTTTC. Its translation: CASSWGTGKSGANVLTF.

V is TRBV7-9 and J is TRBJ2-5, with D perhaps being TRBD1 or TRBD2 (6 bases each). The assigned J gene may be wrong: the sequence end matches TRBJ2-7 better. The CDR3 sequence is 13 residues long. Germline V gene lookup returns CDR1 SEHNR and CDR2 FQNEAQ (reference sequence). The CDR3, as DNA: TGTGCCAGCAGCTTAGCAGGAGGGGGCGAGCAGTACTTC. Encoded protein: CASSLAGGGEQYF.

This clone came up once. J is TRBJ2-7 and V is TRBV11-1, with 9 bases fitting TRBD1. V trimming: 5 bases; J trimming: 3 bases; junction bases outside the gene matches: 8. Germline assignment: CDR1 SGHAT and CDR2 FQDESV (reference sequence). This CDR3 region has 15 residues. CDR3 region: CASSPRGQGIYEQYF. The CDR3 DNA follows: TGTGCCAGCAGCCCCAGAGGACAGGGGATCTACGAGCAGTACTTC.

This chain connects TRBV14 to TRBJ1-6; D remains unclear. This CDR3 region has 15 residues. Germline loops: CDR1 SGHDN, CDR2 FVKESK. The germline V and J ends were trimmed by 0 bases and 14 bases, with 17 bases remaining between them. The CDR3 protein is CASSQDRSKVWALHF. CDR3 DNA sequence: TGTGCCAGCAGCCAAGATCGCTCCAAGGTTTGGGCCCTCCACTTT.

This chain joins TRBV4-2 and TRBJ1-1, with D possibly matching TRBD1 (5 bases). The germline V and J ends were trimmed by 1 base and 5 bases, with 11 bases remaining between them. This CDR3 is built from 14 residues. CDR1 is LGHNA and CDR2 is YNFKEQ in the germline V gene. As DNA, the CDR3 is TGTGCCAGCAGCCAAGCCGGGACGCCGACTGAAGCTTTCTTT. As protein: CASSQAGTPTEAFF.

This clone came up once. Here the CDR3 DNA reads TGTGCCAGCATAGACGGAGGAACGCGTGAAAAACTGTTTTTT. It translates to CASIDGGTREKLFF. The V call is TRBV28, the J call TRBJ1-4; D ambiguous. CDR3 length equals 14 residues. CDR1 is MDHEN, CDR2 SYDVKM, per germline. The ends were cut back, 7 bases at V and 7 bases at J, with 16 bases in the middle.

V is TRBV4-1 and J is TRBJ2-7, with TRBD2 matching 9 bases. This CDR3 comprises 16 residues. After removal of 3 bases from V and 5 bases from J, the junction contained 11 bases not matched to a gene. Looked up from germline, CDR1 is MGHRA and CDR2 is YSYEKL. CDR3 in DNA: TGCGCCAGCAGCCAGATTCTAGCGGGACAAGGCGACGAGCAGTACTTC. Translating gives CASSQILAGQGDEQYF.

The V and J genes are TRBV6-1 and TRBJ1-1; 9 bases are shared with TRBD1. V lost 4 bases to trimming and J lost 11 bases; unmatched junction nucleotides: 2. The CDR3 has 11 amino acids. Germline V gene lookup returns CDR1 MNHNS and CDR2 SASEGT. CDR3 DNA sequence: TGTGCCAGCAGTGGACAGGGGGAGGCTTTCTTT. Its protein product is CASSGQGEAFF.

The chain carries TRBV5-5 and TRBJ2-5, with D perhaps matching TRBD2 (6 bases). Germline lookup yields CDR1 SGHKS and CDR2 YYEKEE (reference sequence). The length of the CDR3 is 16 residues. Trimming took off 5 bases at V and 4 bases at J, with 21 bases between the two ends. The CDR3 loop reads CASSANIFQGLETQYF. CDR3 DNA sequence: TGTGCCAGCAGTGCCAACATATTTCAGGGACTAGAGACCCAGTACTTC.

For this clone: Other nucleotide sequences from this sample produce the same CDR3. The CDR3 DNA reads TGTGCCAGCAGTGACTCGAGCGGCTCCTACAATGAGCAGTTCTTC. Translation gives CASSDSSGSYNEQFF. J is TRBJ2-1 and V is TRBV6-4; possible D gene TRBD2, 5 bases. The V end lost 0 bases, the J end lost 0 bases, and 6 bases lay between the germline ends. The CDR3 length is 15 residues. Germline V CDR1 and CDR2: MRHNA, SNTAGT.

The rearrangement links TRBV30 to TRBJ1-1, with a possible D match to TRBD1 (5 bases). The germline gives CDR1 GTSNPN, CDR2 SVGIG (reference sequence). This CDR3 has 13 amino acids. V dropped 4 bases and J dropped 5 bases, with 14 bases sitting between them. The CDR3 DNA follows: TGTGCCTGGAAGAAGACAGAGGGGACTGAAGCTTTCTTT. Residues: CAWKKTEGTEAFF.

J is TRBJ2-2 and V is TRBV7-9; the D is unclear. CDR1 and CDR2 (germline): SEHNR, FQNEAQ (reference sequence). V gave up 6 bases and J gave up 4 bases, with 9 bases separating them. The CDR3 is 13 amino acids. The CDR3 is CASRQISTGELFF. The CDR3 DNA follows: TGTGCCAGCAGGCAGATTTCCACCGGGGAGCTGTTTTTT.

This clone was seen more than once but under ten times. In DNA, the CDR3 is TGTGCCAGCACCTTAGGGGTGCAGCCCCAGCATTTT. This encodes CASTLGVQPQHF. This chain uses TRBV6-5 with TRBJ1-5; D is possibly TRBD1 (5 bases). This CDR3 is 12 amino acids long. Germline CDR1 and CDR2: MNHEY and SVGAGI. V dropped 7 bases and J dropped 7 bases, with 11 bases sitting between them.

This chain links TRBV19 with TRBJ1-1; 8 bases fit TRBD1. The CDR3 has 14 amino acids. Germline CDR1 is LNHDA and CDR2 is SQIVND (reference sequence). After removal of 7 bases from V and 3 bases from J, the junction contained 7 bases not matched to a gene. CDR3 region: CASIRGQGDTEAFF. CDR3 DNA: TGTGCCAGTATCAGGGGGCAGGGGGACACTGAAGCTTTCTTT. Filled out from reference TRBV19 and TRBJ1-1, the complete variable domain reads DGGITQSPKYLFRKEGQNVTLSCEQNLNHDAMYWYRQDPGQGLRLIYYSQIVNDFQKGDIAEGYSVSREKKESFPLTVTSAQKNPTAFYLCASIRGQGDTEAFFGQGTRLTVV.

The CDR3 coding sequence is TGTGCCACCAGGGACAGGGCCTACAATGAGCAGTTCTTC. Residues: CATRDRAYNEQFF. The genes are TRBV2 and TRBJ2-1; the match to TRBD1 covers 9 bases. This CDR3 comprises 13 residues. Trimming cost V 10 bases and J 2 bases; bases outside gene matches: 3. Germline loops: CDR1 SNHLY, CDR2 FYNNEI.

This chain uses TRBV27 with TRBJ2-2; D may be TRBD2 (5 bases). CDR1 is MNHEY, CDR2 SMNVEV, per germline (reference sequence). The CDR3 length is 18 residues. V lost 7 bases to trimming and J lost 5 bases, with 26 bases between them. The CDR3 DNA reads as TGTGCCAGCATTAGAACACTCGCCGGGATATGGATGACCGGGGAGCTGTTTTTT. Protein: CASIRTLAGIWMTGELFF.

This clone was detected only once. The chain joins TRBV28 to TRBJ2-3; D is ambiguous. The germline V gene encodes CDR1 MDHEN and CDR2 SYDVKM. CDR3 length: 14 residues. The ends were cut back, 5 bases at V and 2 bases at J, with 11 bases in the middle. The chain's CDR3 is CASSPTSVTDTQYF. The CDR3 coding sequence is TGTGCCAGCAGTCCGACGAGCGTCACAGATACGCAGTATTTT.